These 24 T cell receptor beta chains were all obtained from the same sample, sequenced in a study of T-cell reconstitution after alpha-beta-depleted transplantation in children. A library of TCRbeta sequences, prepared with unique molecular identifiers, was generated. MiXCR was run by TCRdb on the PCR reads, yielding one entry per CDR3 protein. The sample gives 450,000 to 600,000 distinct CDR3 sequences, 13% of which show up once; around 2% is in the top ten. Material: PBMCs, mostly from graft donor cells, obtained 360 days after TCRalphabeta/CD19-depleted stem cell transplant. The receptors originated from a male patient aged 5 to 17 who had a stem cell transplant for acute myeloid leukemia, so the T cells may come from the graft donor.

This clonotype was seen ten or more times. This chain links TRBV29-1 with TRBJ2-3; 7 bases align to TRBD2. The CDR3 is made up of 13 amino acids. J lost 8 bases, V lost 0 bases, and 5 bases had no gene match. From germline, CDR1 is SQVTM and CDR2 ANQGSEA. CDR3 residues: CSVEERLAATQYF. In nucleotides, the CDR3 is TGCAGCGTTGAAGAACGGCTAGCGGCTACGCAGTATTTT.

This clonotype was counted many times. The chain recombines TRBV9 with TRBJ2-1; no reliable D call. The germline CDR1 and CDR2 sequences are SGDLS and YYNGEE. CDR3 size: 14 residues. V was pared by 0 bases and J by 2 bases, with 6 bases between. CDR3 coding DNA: TGTGCCAGCAGCGTAGGTGGGACCTACAATGAGCAGTTCTTC. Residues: CASSVGGTYNEQFF.

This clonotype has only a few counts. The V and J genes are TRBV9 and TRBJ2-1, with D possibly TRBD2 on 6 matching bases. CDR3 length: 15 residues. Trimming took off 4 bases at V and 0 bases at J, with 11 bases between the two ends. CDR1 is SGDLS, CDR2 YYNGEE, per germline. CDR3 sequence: CASSPGLTSYNEQFF. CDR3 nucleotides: TGTGCCAGCAGCCCCGGACTAACCTCCTACAATGAGCAGTTCTTC.

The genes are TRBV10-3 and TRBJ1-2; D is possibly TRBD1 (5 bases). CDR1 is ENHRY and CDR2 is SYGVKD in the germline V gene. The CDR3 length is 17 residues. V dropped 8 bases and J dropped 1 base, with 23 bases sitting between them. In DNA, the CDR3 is TGTGCCATCCTACCGGGACCTAAGGAGGGAGTTAACTATGGCTACACCTTC. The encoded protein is CAILPGPKEGVNYGYTF.

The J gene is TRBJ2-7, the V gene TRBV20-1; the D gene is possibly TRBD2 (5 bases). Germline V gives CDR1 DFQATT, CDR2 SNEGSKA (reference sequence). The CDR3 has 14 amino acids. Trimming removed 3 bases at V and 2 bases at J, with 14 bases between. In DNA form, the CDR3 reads TGCAGTGCTAGGGGGAGAGGGTTAACCTACGAGCAGTACTTC. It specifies CSARGRGLTYEQYF.

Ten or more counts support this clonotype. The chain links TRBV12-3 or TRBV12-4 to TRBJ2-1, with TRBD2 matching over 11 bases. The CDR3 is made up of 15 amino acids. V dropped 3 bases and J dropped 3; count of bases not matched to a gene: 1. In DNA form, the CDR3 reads TGTGCCAGCAGTTTCACTAGCGGGAGCTACAATGAGCAGTTCTTC. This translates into CASSFTSGSYNEQFF.

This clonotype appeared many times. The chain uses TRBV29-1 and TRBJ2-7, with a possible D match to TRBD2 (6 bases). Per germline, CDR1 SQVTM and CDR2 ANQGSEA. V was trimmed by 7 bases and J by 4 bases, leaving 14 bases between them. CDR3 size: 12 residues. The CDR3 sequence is CSAGTSHYEQYF. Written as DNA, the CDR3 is TGCAGCGCTGGGACTTCGCATTACGAGCAGTACTTC.

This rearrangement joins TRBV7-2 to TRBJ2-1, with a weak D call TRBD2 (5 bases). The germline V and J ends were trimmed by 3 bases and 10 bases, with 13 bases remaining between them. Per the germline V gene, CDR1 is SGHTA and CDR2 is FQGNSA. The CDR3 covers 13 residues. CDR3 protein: CASSFPSLGEQFF. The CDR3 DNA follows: TGTGCCAGCAGCTTTCCTAGCTTGGGGGAGCAGTTCTTC.

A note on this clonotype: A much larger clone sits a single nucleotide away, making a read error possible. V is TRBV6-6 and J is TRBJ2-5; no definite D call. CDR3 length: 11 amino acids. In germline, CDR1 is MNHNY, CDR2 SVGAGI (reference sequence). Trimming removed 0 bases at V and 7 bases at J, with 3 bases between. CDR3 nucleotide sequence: TGTGCCAGCAGTTACTCGGTGACCCAGTACTTC. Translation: CASSYSVTQYF.

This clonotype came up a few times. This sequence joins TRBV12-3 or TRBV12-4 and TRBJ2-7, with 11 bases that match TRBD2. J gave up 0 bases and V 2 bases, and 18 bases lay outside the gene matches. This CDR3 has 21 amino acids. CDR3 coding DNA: TGTGCCAGCAGTTTACGGGACAGGGCTACTAGCGGGAGAATTGGCTCCTACGAGCAGTACTTC. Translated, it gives CASSLRDRATSGRIGSYEQYF.

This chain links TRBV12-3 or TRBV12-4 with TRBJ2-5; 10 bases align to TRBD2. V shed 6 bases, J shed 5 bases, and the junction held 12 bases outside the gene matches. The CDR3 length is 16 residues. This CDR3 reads CASSPSGSRGRETQYF. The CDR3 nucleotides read TGTGCCAGCAGCCCTAGCGGGAGCAGGGGTAGGGAGACCCAGTACTTC.

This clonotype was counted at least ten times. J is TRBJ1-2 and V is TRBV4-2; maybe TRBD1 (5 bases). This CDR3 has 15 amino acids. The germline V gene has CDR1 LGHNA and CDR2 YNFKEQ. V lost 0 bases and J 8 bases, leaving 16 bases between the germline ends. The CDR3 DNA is TGTGCCAGCAGCCAAGAAACAGGCCAAATCTCCGGCTACACCTTC. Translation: CASSQETGQISGYTF.

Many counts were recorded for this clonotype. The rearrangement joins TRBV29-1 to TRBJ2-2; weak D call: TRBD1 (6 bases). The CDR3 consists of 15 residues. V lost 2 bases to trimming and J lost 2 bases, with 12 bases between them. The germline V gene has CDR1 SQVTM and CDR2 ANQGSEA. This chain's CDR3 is CSVESLGHNTGELFF. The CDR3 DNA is TGCAGCGTTGAAAGTTTGGGACACAACACCGGGGAGCTGTTTTTT.

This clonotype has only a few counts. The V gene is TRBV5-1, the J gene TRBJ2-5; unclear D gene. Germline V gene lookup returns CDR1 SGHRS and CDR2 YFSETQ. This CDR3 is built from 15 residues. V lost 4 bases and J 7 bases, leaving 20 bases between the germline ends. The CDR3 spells CASSTWAALIGTQYF. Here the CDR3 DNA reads TGCGCCAGCAGCACTTGGGCTGCCCTCATCGGGACCCAGTACTTC. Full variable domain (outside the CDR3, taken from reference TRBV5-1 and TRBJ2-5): KAGVTQTPRYLIKTRGQQVTLSCSPISGHRSVSWYQQTPGQGLQFLFEYFSETQRNKGNFPGRFSGRQFSNSRSEMNVSTLELGDSALYLCASSTWAALIGTQYFGPGTRLLVL.

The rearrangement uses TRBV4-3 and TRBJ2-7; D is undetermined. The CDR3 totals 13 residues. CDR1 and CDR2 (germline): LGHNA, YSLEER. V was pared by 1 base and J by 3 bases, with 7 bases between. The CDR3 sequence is CASSQVVHYEQYF. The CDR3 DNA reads TGCGCCAGCAGCCAAGTTGTACACTACGAGCAGTACTTC.

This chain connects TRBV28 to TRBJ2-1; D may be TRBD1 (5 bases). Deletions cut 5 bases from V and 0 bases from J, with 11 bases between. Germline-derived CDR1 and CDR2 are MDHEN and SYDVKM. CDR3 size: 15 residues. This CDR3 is CASSPHRSSYNEQFF. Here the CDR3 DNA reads TGTGCCAGCAGTCCCCACAGGAGCTCCTACAATGAGCAGTTCTTC.

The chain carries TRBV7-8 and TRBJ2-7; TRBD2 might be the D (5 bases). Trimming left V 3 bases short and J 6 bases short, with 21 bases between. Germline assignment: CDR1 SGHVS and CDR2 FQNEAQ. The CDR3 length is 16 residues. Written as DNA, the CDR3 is TGTGCCAGCAGCTTTTTTTCCGGCGGGCCGGGGAGCGAGCAGTACTTC. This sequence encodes CASSFFSGGPGSEQYF. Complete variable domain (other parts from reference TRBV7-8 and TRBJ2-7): GAGVSQSPRYKVAKRGQDVALRCDPISGHVSLFWYQQALGQGPEFLTYFQNEAQLDKSGLPSDRFFAERPEGSVSTLKIQRTQQEDSAVYLCASSFFSGGPGSEQYFGPGTRLTVT.

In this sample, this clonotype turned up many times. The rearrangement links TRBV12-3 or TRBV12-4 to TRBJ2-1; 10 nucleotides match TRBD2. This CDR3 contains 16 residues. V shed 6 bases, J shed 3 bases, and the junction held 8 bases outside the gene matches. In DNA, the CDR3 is TGTGCCAGCAGGGGACCGGGACTAGCGAGCTACAATGAGCAGTTCTTC. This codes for CASRGPGLASYNEQFF.

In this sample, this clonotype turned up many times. The CDR3 here is CASSPLPGEGGDTQYF. The CDR3 DNA reads as TGTGCCAGCAGTCCCCTCCCGGGGGAGGGGGGAGATACGCAGTATTTT. The chain joins TRBV6-4 to TRBJ2-3; D possibly corresponds to TRBD2 (7 bases). Germline V gene lookup returns CDR1 MRHNA and CDR2 SNTAGT. The CDR3 length is 16 residues. Deletions cut 5 bases from V and 5 bases from J, with 20 bases between.

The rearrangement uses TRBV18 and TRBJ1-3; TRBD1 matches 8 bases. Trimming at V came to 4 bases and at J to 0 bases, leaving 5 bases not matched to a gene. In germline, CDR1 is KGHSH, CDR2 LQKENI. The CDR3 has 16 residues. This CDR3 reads CASSQGQASSGNTIYF. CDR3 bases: TGTGCCAGCTCACAGGGACAGGCGAGCTCTGGAAACACCATATATTTT.

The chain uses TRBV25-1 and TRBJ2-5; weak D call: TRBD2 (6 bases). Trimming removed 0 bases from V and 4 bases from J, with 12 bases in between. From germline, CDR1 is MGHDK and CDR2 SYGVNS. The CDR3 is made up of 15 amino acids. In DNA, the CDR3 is TGTGCCAGCAGTGAATATCGGGGAGGAAGAGAGACCCAGTACTTC. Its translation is CASSEYRGGRETQYF. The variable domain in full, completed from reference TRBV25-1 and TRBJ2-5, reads EADIYQTPRYLVIGTGKKITLECSQTMGHDKMYWYQQDPGMELHLIHYSYGVNSTEKGDLSSESTVSRIRTEHFPLTLESARPSHTSQYLCASSEYRGGRETQYFGPGTRLLVL.

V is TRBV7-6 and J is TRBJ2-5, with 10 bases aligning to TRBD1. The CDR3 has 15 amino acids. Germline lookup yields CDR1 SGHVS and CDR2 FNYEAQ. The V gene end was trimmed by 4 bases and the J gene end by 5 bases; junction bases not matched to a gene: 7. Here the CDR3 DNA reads TGTGCCAGCAGCTCCCAGACAGGGGGCTCGGAGACCCAGTACTTC. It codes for CASSSQTGGSETQYF. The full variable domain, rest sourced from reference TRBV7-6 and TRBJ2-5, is GAGVSQSPRYKVTKRGQDVALRCDPISGHVSLYWYRQALGQGPEFLTYFNYEAQQDKSGLPNDRFSAERPEGSISTLTIQRTEQRDSAMYRCASSSQTGGSETQYFGPGTRLLVL.

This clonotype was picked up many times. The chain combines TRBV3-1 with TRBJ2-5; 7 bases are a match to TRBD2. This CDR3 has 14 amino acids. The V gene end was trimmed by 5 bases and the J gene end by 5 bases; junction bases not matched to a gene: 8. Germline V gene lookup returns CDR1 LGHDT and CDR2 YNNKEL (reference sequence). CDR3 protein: CASSILAARETQYF. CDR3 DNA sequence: TGTGCCAGCAGCATTCTAGCGGCGAGGGAGACCCAGTACTTC.

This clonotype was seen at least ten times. The CDR3 region is CATSRPGQVAHGYTF. The CDR3 DNA reads as TGTGCCACCAGCAGACCGGGACAGGTGGCGCATGGCTACACCTTC. This chain uses TRBV15 with TRBJ1-2; 8 nucleotides line up with TRBD1. Germline loops: CDR1 LNHNV, CDR2 YYDKDF (reference sequence). The length of the CDR3 is 15 residues. The J segment lost 6 bases and the V segment lost 2 bases, leaving 8 bases of the junction unmatched. Filled out from reference TRBV15 and TRBJ1-2, the complete variable domain reads DAMVIQNPRYQVTQFGKPVTLSCSQTLNHNVMYWYQQKSSQAPKLLFHYYDKDFNNEADTPDNFQSRRPNTSFCFLDIRSPGLGDTAMYLCATSRPGQVAHGYTFGSGTRLTVV.